The clone carrying this T cell receptor (beta chain) has just a few counts. Its antigen is currently unknown. The entry originates in a study of T-cell memory formation after mild COVID-19. Broader study findings: CD4+ bias marked clones expanding day 15 to 37, unlike balanced contracting clones. What remained unconfirmed was the SARS-CoV-2 specificity of second-wave clones peaking on day 37. The CD4+ clones that contracted clustered mainly within CM and EM, and the CD8+ clones concentrated in EMRA. Pre-infection memory held some responding clones, suggesting pre-existing cross-reactive T cells responded.

TCRdb analysed the 5' RACE reads with MiXCR anew, one entry per CDR3 protein. The sample includes fewer than 300,000 distinct CDR3 sequences, approximately 15% of them seen just once. Trimming at V came to 4 bases and at J to 5 bases, leaving 13 bases not matched to a gene. Germline V gives CDR1 SGHRS, CDR2 YFSETQ. This CDR3 spans 16 amino acids. This chain links TRBV5-1 with TRBJ2-7; 9 bases are shared with TRBD1. The receptor's source is a man aged 18 to 29 who had mild COVID-19 (a few samples of this study predate the infection). Cell type and time point are not known. The specimen sequenced was PBMCs or a T cell subset sorted from them (not recorded which). The CDR3 loop reads CASSRGQGLSVDEQYF. The CDR3 nucleotides are TGCGCCAGCAGCCGAGGACAGGGGTTATCGGTCGACGAGCAGTACTTC. Full variable domain (outside the CDR3, taken from reference TRBV5-1 and TRBJ2-7): KAGVTQTPRYLIKTRGQQVTLSCSPISGHRSVSWYQQTPGQGLQFLFEYFSETQRNKGNFPGRFSGRQFSNSRSEMNVSTLELGDSALYLCASSRGQGLSVDEQYFGPGTRLTVT.